This TCR beta chain was profiled in a study of tumor-infiltrating lymphocytes in localized non-small cell lung cancer. On the study more broadly: Patients included smokers and never-smokers with various histologies, some sampled after neoadjuvant chemotherapy.

General observations from the study: IM1 and IM2 tumors showed no difference in T-cell fraction. Different pieces of the same tissue went to different assays, confounding technical variation with intratumor heterogeneity.

This CDR3 has 14 amino acids. Trimming removed 1 base at V and 3 bases at J, with 9 bases between. Germline values: CDR1 SNHLY, CDR2 FYNNEI. With respect to this clone: Its antigen is not identified.

The table came from immunoSEQ multiplex PCR; TCRdb's copy has only in-frame clones and leaves some out. The sample has about 11,000 clones; 80% to 90% are singletons. The TCR originated in a human donor with non-small cell lung cancer. The chain is built from TRBV2 and TRBJ1-1; D remains unclear. Material for sequencing was uninvolved lung tissue not adjacent to the tumor. CDR3 in amino acids: CASSEGRSDTEAFF. Here the CDR3 DNA reads TGTGCCAGCAGTGAAGGGAGATCGGACACTGAAGCTTTCTTT.